The 20 T cell receptor beta chains below come from one sample, sequenced in a study of blood T cell repertoires in COVID-19. Assay used: immunoSEQ multiplex PCR; TCRdb lists only in-frame clones, some missing. The table has around 230,000 clones, roughly 80% seen once. The sequenced sample was peripheral blood. These receptors were taken from an elderly woman with acute or convalescent COVID-19.

This chain connects TRBV7-2 to TRBJ1-5; D is uncertain. V was trimmed by 3 bases and J by 7 bases, leaving 13 bases between them. This CDR3 comprises 14 residues. CDR1 is SGHTA and CDR2 is FQGNSA in the germline V gene. The CDR3 nucleotides are TGTGCCAGCAGCTTCCAATTGGGCATACAGCCCCAGCATTTT. Its protein product is CASSFQLGIQPQHF.

The chain couples TRBV7-2 to TRBJ1-1, with D uncertain. The CDR3 is 11 amino acids. In germline, CDR1 is SGHTA, CDR2 FQGNSA. Trimming took 4 bases from V and 8 from J, leaving 8 bases between them. The CDR3 reads CASSSRLEAFF. CDR3 DNA: TGTGCCAGCAGCTCTCGTTTGGAAGCTTTCTTT.

The J gene is TRBJ1-1, the V gene TRBV19; D may be TRBD1 (6 bases). Trimming stripped 5 bases from V and 2 bases from J, with 12 bases between. Germline V CDR1 and CDR2: LNHDA, SQIVND (reference sequence). The CDR3 extends over 14 amino acids. Here the CDR3 reads CASSRGGLNTEAFF. The CDR3 region has the DNA TGTGCCAGTAGTCGGGGGGGCCTTAACACTGAAGCTTTCTTT.

V usage is TRBV6-4 and J usage is TRBJ2-5, with TRBD2 matching over 7 bases. The CDR3 consists of 13 residues. CDR1 and CDR2 from the germline V gene are MRHNA and SNTAGT. With V trimmed by 5 bases and J by 5 bases, 5 bases remained unmatched. CDR3 in DNA: TGTGCCAGCAGTCGGGAGGTTCGGGAGACCCAGTACTTC. Translating gives CASSREVRETQYF.

Notes on this clone: Other DNA variants within this sample encode the same CDR3. This chain uses TRBV5-1 with TRBJ2-2; TRBD2 matches 11 bases. V shed 4 bases, J shed 1 base, and the junction held 3 bases outside the gene matches. Germline-derived CDR1 and CDR2 are SGHRS and YFSETQ. The CDR3 runs 16 residues. CDR3 nucleotides: TGCGCCAGCAGCCTCCTAGCGGGGGGGAACACCGGGGAGCTGTTTTTT. Encoded protein: CASSLLAGGNTGELFF.

The V call is TRBV18, the J call TRBJ1-2, with D perhaps matching TRBD1 (5 bases). The CDR3 is 14 residues long. The germline V gene encodes CDR1 KGHSH and CDR2 LQKENI. V lost 3 bases and J 6 bases, leaving 14 bases between the germline ends. The DNA for the CDR3 is TGTGCCAGCTCACCTCTGACAGATCGAGATGGCTACACCTTC. This encodes CASSPLTDRDGYTF.

V is TRBV19 and J is TRBJ1-5; D may be TRBD1 (5 bases). V was pared by 5 bases and J by 11 bases, with 16 bases between. Germline-derived CDR1 and CDR2 are LNHDA and SQIVND (reference sequence). The CDR3 length is 13 residues. In nucleotides, the CDR3 is TGTGCCAGTAGTGCCCAAGGGGTTGTCTCCCAGCATTTT. Its protein is CASSAQGVVSQHF.

V is TRBV11-2 and J is TRBJ1-2, with 8 bases identical to TRBD1. The CDR3 spans 17 residues. The germline CDR1 and CDR2 sequences are SGHAT and FQNNGV. V was clipped by 1 base and J by 7 bases; unmatched bases: 14. Here the CDR3 DNA reads TGTGCCAGCAGCTTAGCCCCCAGGGGGCGAAGGGGAGGTGGCTACACCTTC. It translates to CASSLAPRGRRGGGYTF. Full variable domain (missing parts from reference TRBV11-2 and TRBJ1-2): EAGVAQSPRYKIIEKRQSVAFWCNPISGHATLYWYQQILGQGPKLLIQFQNNGVVDDSQLPKDRFSAERLKGVDSTLKIQPAKLEDSAVYLCASSLAPRGRRGGGYTFGSGTRLTVV.

The chain has TRBV6-5 and TRBJ2-7; perhaps TRBD2 as D (6 bases). V lost 0 bases to trimming and J lost 7 bases, with 19 bases between them. Germline-derived CDR1 and CDR2 are MNHEY and SVGAGI. The CDR3 has 16 residues. The CDR3 DNA reads TGTGCCAGCAGTTACTCCCAAACCGGGACTCGCTCGGAGCAGTACTTC. Translating gives CASSYSQTGTRSEQYF.

This clone is a singleton in its sample. The CDR3 DNA sequence: TGCGCCAGCAGCCCAAGTTCAGGGGGAAGGAACACTGAAGCTTTCTTT. Its translation is CASSPSSGGRNTEAFF. The chain couples TRBV5-1 to TRBJ1-1; 7 bases align to TRBD1. J gave up 1 base and V 4 bases, and 10 bases lay outside the gene matches. Germline-derived CDR1 and CDR2 are SGHRS and YFSETQ. This CDR3 comprises 16 residues.

V usage is TRBV6-2 or TRBV6-3 and J usage is TRBJ2-5; a possible D gene is TRBD2 (6 bases). There are 14 residues in the CDR3. CDR1 is MNHEY, CDR2 SVGEGT, per germline. The V and J ends lost 3 bases and 7 bases respectively, with 15 bases between them. The CDR3 reads CASSYSGSWGTQYF. The CDR3 bases are TGTGCCAGCAGTTATTCCGGGAGTTGGGGGACCCAGTACTTC.

V gene TRBV6-5 combines with J gene TRBJ1-6, with D maybe TRBD1 (5 bases). There are 15 residues in the CDR3. Per germline, CDR1 MNHEY and CDR2 SVGAGI. The V end lost 5 bases, the J end lost 14 bases, and 22 bases lay between the germline ends. This CDR3 is CASSPTGLPEGTLHF. The CDR3 DNA reads as TGTGCCAGCAGTCCCACAGGTCTACCCGAAGGAACCCTCCACTTT.

This clone was seen repeatedly, ten times or more. The chain joins TRBV9 to TRBJ2-3; 10 bases match TRBD1. Trimming at V came to 0 bases and at J to 4 bases, leaving 2 bases not matched to a gene. Per the germline V gene, CDR1 is SGDLS and CDR2 is YYNGEE. The CDR3 is 15 amino acids. CDR3: CASSVDGTGADTQYF. DNA for the CDR3: TGTGCCAGCAGCGTAGATGGGACAGGGGCAGATACGCAGTATTTT.

This chain links TRBV6-2 or TRBV6-3 with TRBJ1-2; maybe TRBD1 (5 bases). This CDR3 is 15 amino acids long. Trimming shortened V by 4 bases and J by 2 bases, and 14 bases separated the two germline ends. Germline loops: CDR1 MNHEY, CDR2 SVGEGT. CDR3 coding DNA: TGTGCCAGCAGTTTGTATACGGGGGGGAACTATGGCTACACCTTC. Protein: CASSLYTGGNYGYTF.

The chain employs TRBV5-1 and TRBJ2-7; TRBD2 aligns across 11 bases. The germline CDR1 and CDR2 sequences are SGHRS and YFSETQ. Trimming cost V 4 bases and J 5 bases; bases outside gene matches: 8. The CDR3 sequence is 15 residues long. In DNA form, the CDR3 reads TGCGCCAGCAGCCTTATGACTAGCGGGACGGACGAGCAGTACTTC. Its translation is CASSLMTSGTDEQYF.

V and J are TRBV2 and TRBJ1-3; D perhaps matches TRBD1 (6 bases). In germline, CDR1 is SNHLY, CDR2 FYNNEI. The CDR3 has 13 residues. V was pared by 8 bases and J by 2 bases, with 10 bases between. The CDR3 DNA is TGTGCCAGCTCAGGGGTGCCTGGAAACACCATATATTTT. As protein: CASSGVPGNTIYF. Full variable domain (missing parts from reference TRBV2 and TRBJ1-3): EPEVTQTPSHQVTQMGQEVILRCVPISNHLYFYWYRQILGQKVEFLVSFYNNEISEKSEIFDDQFSVERPDGSNFTLKIRSTKLEDSAMYFCASSGVPGNTIYFGEGSWLTVV.

This clone has a count of ten or more. The V call is TRBV6-5, the J call TRBJ1-2, with TRBD1 identical over 7 bases. Per the germline V gene, CDR1 is MNHEY and CDR2 is SVGAGI. V shed 6 bases, J shed 8 bases, and the junction held 6 bases outside the gene matches. The CDR3 covers 12 residues. CDR3 DNA sequence: TGTGCCAGCAGGGGACAGTCTCGAGGCTACACCTTC. This encodes CASRGQSRGYTF.

On this clone: A junction end diverges from the germline sequence, so it may reflect a read error. J is TRBJ2-1 and V is TRBV6-5, with 7 bases lining up with TRBD1. Germline V gene lookup returns CDR1 MNHEY and CDR2 SVGAGI. The CDR3 extends over 12 amino acids. CDR3 sequence reads: CARTGSRSVSLF. The CDR3 DNA reads TGTGCCAGGACAGGGTCACGCTCCGTTTCGCTCTTC.

This clone has a single count. V and J are TRBV29-1 and TRBJ1-3, with unresolved D. With 4 bases removed from V and 4 bases from J, the gap between germline ends came to 14 bases. The CDR3 is made up of 14 amino acids. Germline assignment: CDR1 SQVTM and CDR2 ANQGSEA. CDR3 residues: CSVVTPQWGNTIYF. The CDR3 DNA is TGCAGCGTTGTGACACCCCAGTGGGGAAACACCATATATTTT.

This clone has only a few counts. The CDR3 DNA reads as TGTGCCAGCAGCTTAGGCCAGGGAGGTCCCTACGAGCAGTACTTC. It translates to CASSLGQGGPYEQYF. The rearrangement joins TRBV7-6 to TRBJ2-7, with D perhaps TRBD2 (6 bases). Per germline, CDR1 SGHVS and CDR2 FNYEAQ. This CDR3 contains 15 residues. V was cut by 1 base and J by 2 bases, with 12 bases left in between.